The following is a T cell receptor beta chain sequence with its context. Antigen specificity is unknown. Combining iRepertoire HTBI primers with Arm-PCR of CDR3 regions, the authors built TCR beta libraries. Original processing notes: Segment identification across samples yielded 62 TRBV and about 14 TRBJ segments. TCRdb independently ran MiXCR on the multiplex PCR reads; one entry per CDR3 protein. The V and J calls, along with clone size, are taken from TCRdb and not from the paper's own processing. The profile shows around 400,000 distinct CDR3 sequences, less than 20% of them singletons. The data originate from a study of regulatory T cells in long-lasting Graves disease. Regarding the study as a whole: Favored usage of TRBV28, TRBJ1-2 and TRBJ2-5 was recorded in persistent disease. Small sample size may have lowered accuracy. Newly diagnosed patients had higher TCR diversity than persistent Graves' patients did.

Looked up from germline, CDR1 is SGHRS and CDR2 is YFSETQ. The ends lost 6 bases at V and 0 bases at J; junction bases unmatched: 5. The CDR3 extends over 15 amino acids. Indicated time point: newly diagnosed GD, antithyroid drugs for less than 3 months. Preparation of the TCR library used RNA extracted from PBMCs. The sequenced sample was peripheral blood mononuclear cells (PBMCs), obtained at new diagnosis, from a patient treated with antithyroid drugs. The V call is TRBV5-1, the J call TRBJ2-3; TRBD2 matches 9 bases. The sequence was obtained from a female donor with Graves disease. CDR3 protein: CASMTGTSSTDTQYF. CDR3 DNA: TGCGCCAGCATGACCGGGACTAGCAGCACAGATACGCAGTATTTT. Together with reference TRBV5-1 and TRBJ2-3, the CDR3 gives the full variable domain: KAGVTQTPRYLIKTRGQQVTLSCSPISGHRSVSWYQQTPGQGLQFLFEYFSETQRNKGNFPGRFSGRQFSNSRSEMNVSTLELGDSALYLCASMTGTSSTDTQYFGPGTRLTVL.